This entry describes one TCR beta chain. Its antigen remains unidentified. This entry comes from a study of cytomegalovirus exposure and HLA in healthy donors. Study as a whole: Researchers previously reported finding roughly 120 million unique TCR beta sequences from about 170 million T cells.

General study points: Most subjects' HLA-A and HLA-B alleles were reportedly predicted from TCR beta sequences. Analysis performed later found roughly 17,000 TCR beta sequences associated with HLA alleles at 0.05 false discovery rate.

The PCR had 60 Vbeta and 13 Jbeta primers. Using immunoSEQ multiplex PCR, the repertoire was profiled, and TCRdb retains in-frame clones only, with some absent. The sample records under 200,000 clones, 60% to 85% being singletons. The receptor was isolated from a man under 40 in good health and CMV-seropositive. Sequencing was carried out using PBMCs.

The CDR3 is CASSQTGLATGELFF. The CDR3 nucleotides read TGCGCCAGCAGCCAAACGGGACTAGCCACCGGGGAGCTGTTTTTT. The gene calls are TRBV4-1 and TRBJ2-2; 9 bases line up with TRBD2. CDR1 MGHRA and CDR2 YSYEKL come from the germline V gene. Unmatched junction bases numbered 2, after V lost 2 bases and J lost 4 bases. This CDR3 contains 15 residues.